The 21 T cell receptor beta chains below were found in one sample sequenced in a study of T cells in lung cancer brain metastases (dated by TCRdb to 2016 to 2019). To prepare the library, the immunoSEQ multiplex PCR assay was applied. The table was pulled from immuneACCESS by TCRdb, which kept in-frame rearrangements only. Such tables lose some clones; where checked, under half of the loss comes from unresolved V genes, and the rest has no known cause. Across this sample there are about 5,000 clones, with approximately 83% seen only once. The leading ten clones occupy roughly 2.3% of the sample. Sequenced: tumor tissue from the primary lung tumor. In the paper's terms, the cell subset or site label means: primary lung cancer lesion. Receptor source: a man between 45 and 60 years old with non-small cell lung cancer.

The sample holds one count of this clone. The gene calls are TRBV6-5 and TRBJ1-1; D remains unclear. The CDR3 length is 13 residues. The V and J ends lost 6 bases and 9 bases respectively, with 17 bases between them. Germline V gene data show CDR1 as MNHEY and CDR2 as SVGAGI. DNA of the CDR3: TGTGCCAGCAGCTCCGGGTTTATGGGGAAAGCTTTCTTT. It yields the protein CASSSGFMGKAFF.

This chain links TRBV2 with TRBJ2-7; perhaps TRBD1 as D (5 bases). Trimming shortened V by 4 bases and J by 7 bases, and 17 bases separated the two germline ends. CDR3 length: 14 amino acids. Germline V CDR1 and CDR2: SNHLY, FYNNEI. The CDR3 sequence: CASSARGFLGEQYF. The CDR3 region has the DNA TGTGCCAGCAGTGCTAGGGGATTCTTAGGAGAGCAGTACTTC.

The chain uses TRBV28 and TRBJ2-2, with D tentatively TRBD2 (5 bases). CDR3 length: 13 amino acids. V lost 3 bases and J 9 bases, leaving 11 bases between the germline ends. Germline loops: CDR1 MDHEN, CDR2 SYDVKM. The CDR3, as DNA: TGTGCCAGCAGTTTCCGGGGAGCTTGGGAGCTGTTTTTT. It is translated as CASSFRGAWELFF.

V and J are TRBV16 and TRBJ1-6, with D maybe TRBD1 (5 bases). CDR1 is KGHSY, CDR2 FQNENV, per germline. CDR3 length: 16 residues. Trimming cost V 1 base and J 3 bases, with 10 bases left between them. This chain's CDR3 is CASSQYKGIYNSPLHF. CDR3 DNA: TGTGCCAGCAGCCAATATAAGGGGATCTATAATTCACCCCTCCACTTT. The full variable domain, in which reference TRBV16 and TRBJ1-6 provide the parts outside the CDR3, is GEEVAQTPKHLVRGEGQKAKLYCAPIKGHSYVFWYQQVLKNEFKFLISFQNENVFDETGMPKERFSAKCLPNSPCSLEIQATKLEDSAVYFCASSQYKGIYNSPLHFGNGTRLTVT.

For the CDR3, the DNA is TGCAGCGTTGAAACAGCGGGAGGACCAGAGACCCAGTACTTC. It yields the protein CSVETAGGPETQYF. The rearrangement uses TRBV29-1 and TRBJ2-5, with 9 bases matching TRBD2. This CDR3 is 14 amino acids long. V trimming: 2 bases; J trimming: 4 bases; junction bases outside the gene matches: 5. The germline V gene encodes CDR1 SQVTM and CDR2 ANQGSEA.

As for this clone: Mismatch with germline at one junction end may stem from a read error. V usage is TRBV12-5 and J usage is TRBJ1-5; maybe TRBD1 (6 bases). CDR3 length: 15 amino acids. The germline gives CDR1 LGHNT, CDR2 FRNRAP. The CDR3 reads CASGLAGQPNQPQHF. CDR3 nucleotides: TGTGCTAGTGGTTTGGCCGGACAGCCTAATCAACCCCAGCATTTT.

Turning to this clone: One junction end disagrees with the germline gene, perhaps due to a read error. Different DNA sequences within this sample yield the same CDR3. The chain couples TRBV29-1 to TRBJ2-7; maybe TRBD2 (5 bases). This CDR3 has 12 residues. In germline, CDR1 is SQVTM, CDR2 ANQGSEA. CDR3 protein: CSVGSKGGEQYF. The CDR3, as DNA: TGTAGCGTTGGGTCGAAAGGCGGGGAGCAGTACTTC.

This sequence joins TRBV9 and TRBJ2-3; D call uncertain. V dropped 1 base and J dropped 2 bases, with 5 bases sitting between them. Germline V lookup: CDR1 SGDLS, CDR2 YYNGEE. The CDR3 contains 13 residues. The DNA of the CDR3 is TGTGCCAGCAGCGTAAGATTCACAGATACGCAGTATTTT. Residues: CASSVRFTDTQYF.

The chain joins TRBV18 to TRBJ1-1; TRBD1 matches at 10 bases. The J segment lost 3 bases and the V segment lost 5 bases, leaving 3 bases of the junction unmatched. The CDR3 covers 14 residues. CDR1 is KGHSH and CDR2 is LQKENI in the germline V gene. The CDR3 reads CASSVGQGHTEAFF. Written as DNA, the CDR3 is TGTGCCAGCTCAGTGGGACAGGGGCACACTGAAGCTTTCTTT.

The rearrangement joins TRBV23-1 to TRBJ2-5; D perhaps matches TRBD1 (6 bases). TRBV23-1 is known as an ORF, though its function is uncertain. V shed 3 bases and J shed 4 bases, with 15 bases lying between them. CDR3 size: 15 residues. CDR3 loop: CASSHTRGFGETQYF. The CDR3 bases are TGCGCCAGCAGTCACACCAGGGGTTTCGGAGAGACCCAGTACTTC.

The chain employs TRBV5-1 and TRBJ2-3, with 10 positions matching TRBD1. CDR1 and CDR2 from the germline V gene are SGHRS and YFSETQ. V was pared by 2 bases and J by 7 bases, with 7 bases of the junction left unmatched. This CDR3 is built from 15 residues. The CDR3 coding sequence is TGCGCCAGCAGCTTCGGAGGGACAGGGGTAAATACGCAGTATTTT. Protein sequence: CASSFGGTGVNTQYF.

The genes are TRBV27 and TRBJ2-1, with 8 bases fitting TRBD2. V trimming: 2 bases; J trimming: 9 bases; junction bases outside the gene matches: 9. Germline CDR1 MNHEY, CDR2 SMNVEV (reference sequence). This CDR3 comprises 15 residues. CDR3 coding DNA: TGTGCCAGCAGTTTAGGGGCGGGAGGTGTGGGTGAGCAGTTCTTC. Translating gives CASSLGAGGVGEQFF.

The J gene is TRBJ1-1, the V gene TRBV5-1; tentative D call: TRBD1 (5 bases). This CDR3 spans 16 amino acids. V was pared by 0 bases and J by 2 bases, with 14 bases between. Germline V gives CDR1 SGHRS, CDR2 YFSETQ. CDR3 bases: TGCGCCAGCAGCTTGGCCATAGACAGAGCCAACACTGAAGCTTTCTTT. This encodes CASSLAIDRANTEAFF.

The chain's CDR3 is CASSLDGRTAAGQYF. CDR3 in DNA: TGCGCCAGCAGCTTAGACGGTAGGACTGCGGCGGGGCAGTACTTC. The genes are TRBV5-1 and TRBJ2-7; a weak D match, TRBD2 (5 bases). V lost 2 bases and J lost 9, with 21 bases in between. The CDR3 runs 15 residues. Germline V lookup: CDR1 SGHRS, CDR2 YFSETQ.

This clone was counted between two and nine times. The CDR3 here is CAISGGGVTGSEKLFF. The CDR3 DNA reads as TGTGCCATCAGTGGGGGAGGAGTGACAGGCTCTGAAAAACTGTTTTTT. The chain couples TRBV10-3 to TRBJ1-4, with D tentatively TRBD1 (6 bases). V lost 4 bases, J lost 7 bases, and 19 bases lay in between. The CDR3 extends over 16 amino acids. The germline gives CDR1 ENHRY, CDR2 SYGVKD.

This clone has just one count. V and J are TRBV7-9 and TRBJ1-1, with 9 bases aligning to TRBD1. The ends lost 5 bases at V and 11 bases at J; junction bases unmatched: 24. CDR1 is SEHNR, CDR2 FQNEAQ, per germline (reference sequence). The CDR3 sequence is 18 residues long. The CDR3: CASSIYTSPPGQGLVAFF. Written as DNA, the CDR3 is TGTGCCAGCAGCATATACACTTCCCCCCCGGGACAGGGTTTGGTGGCTTTCTTT.

This clone was counted once. J is TRBJ1-1 and V is TRBV5-1; D perhaps matches TRBD1 (5 bases). Germline CDR1 and CDR2: SGHRS and YFSETQ. CDR3 length: 15 residues. Trimming took 2 bases from V and 0 from J, leaving 11 bases between them. For the CDR3, the DNA is TGCGCCAGCAGCTTTTCAGAGGGGATGAACACTGAAGCTTTCTTT. This encodes CASSFSEGMNTEAFF.

This rearrangement joins TRBV27 to TRBJ2-3, with TRBD2 matching 15 bases. Germline V gene lookup returns CDR1 MNHEY and CDR2 SMNVEV (reference sequence). The CDR3 covers 18 residues. Trimming at V came to 5 bases and at J to 2 bases, leaving 8 bases not matched to a gene. The CDR3 DNA is TGTGCCAGCAGTGGGACTAGCGGGAGGCCAGCAATCACAGATACGCAGTATTTT. Translated, it gives CASSGTSGRPAITDTQYF.

The chain is built from TRBV13 and TRBJ2-1; TRBD1 aligns across 7 bases. The V gene's germline CDR1 is PRHDT and CDR2 FYEKMQ (reference sequence). The CDR3 is 16 residues long. V shed 5 bases, J shed 2 bases, and the junction held 9 bases outside the gene matches. The CDR3 spells CASSPRTGGTYNEQFF. DNA for the CDR3: TGTGCCAGCAGCCCTAGGACAGGAGGAACCTACAATGAGCAGTTCTTC.

Turning to this clone: One junction end disagrees with the germline gene, perhaps due to a read error. The V gene is TRBV19, the J gene TRBJ1-2, with a weak D call TRBD1 (6 bases). The length of the CDR3 is 14 residues. Germline assignment: CDR1 LNHDA and CDR2 SQIVND (reference sequence). This CDR3 reads CASTLSRGNYSYTF. In DNA form, the CDR3 reads TGTGCCAGTACCCTATCCAGGGGCAACTATAGCTACACCTTC.

The V gene is TRBV9, the J gene TRBJ1-5; D is unresolved. The germline gives CDR1 SGDLS, CDR2 YYNGEE. The V gene lost 0 bases and the J gene lost 4 bases, with 8 bases spanning the gap. This CDR3 is built from 14 residues. The CDR3 DNA sequence: TGTGCCAGCAGCGTAGGTCAACAAAATCAGCCCCAGCATTTT. Its translation is CASSVGQQNQPQHF.